The 26 T cell receptor beta chains in this list originate from one sample, sequenced in a study of Tregs in tolerant kidney transplant recipients (dated 2019 in TCRdb). The time point label corresponds to: blood sample drawn before combined kidney and bone marrow transplant. The library was made by the immunoSEQ multiplex PCR assay. TCRdb provides this immuneACCESS table in a form limited to in-frame rearrangements. Some clones are lacking; in checked studies, under half of them reflect an unresolved V gene, and why the rest are absent is not known. Within this sample are about 72,000 clones, with approximately 92% of them counted one time only. 9.5% to 13% of the sample rests with the top ten. This material consisted of CD8+ T cells from blood, taken before the transplant. Every receptor here comes from a human donor who received a combined kidney and bone marrow transplant.

This clone was counted only a few times. This chain links TRBV19 with TRBJ1-4; the D gene is possibly TRBD1 (6 bases). V lost 4 bases to trimming and J lost 10 bases, with 10 bases between them. The germline CDR1 and CDR2 sequences are LNHDA and SQIVND (reference sequence). The CDR3 spans 12 residues. Here the CDR3 DNA reads TGTGCCAGTAGTACTGCAGGGGTAAAACTGTTTTTT. It specifies CASSTAGVKLFF.

The chain has TRBV7-8 and TRBJ1-2; 7 bases align to TRBD1. This CDR3 is 13 amino acids long. Germline CDR1 and CDR2: SGHVS and FQNEAQ. Unmatched junction bases numbered 3, after V lost 5 bases and J lost 3 bases. The CDR3 region is CASSAGQDYGYTF. In DNA form, the CDR3 reads TGTGCCAGCAGCGCAGGACAGGACTATGGCTACACCTTC.

The chain uses TRBV7-2 and TRBJ2-3; D may be TRBD2 (5 bases). Trimming pared 4 bases from V and 6 bases from J, leaving 11 bases between. Germline values: CDR1 SGHTA, CDR2 FQGNSA. The CDR3 covers 13 residues. CDR3 amino acids: CASSSSWRDTQYF. CDR3 DNA: TGTGCCAGCAGCTCATCGTGGAGGGATACGCAGTATTTT.

This chain links TRBV9 with TRBJ2-7, with D perhaps matching TRBD1 (6 bases). The CDR3 runs 13 residues. From germline, CDR1 is SGDLS and CDR2 YYNGEE. Trimming cost V 2 bases and J 5 bases, with 11 bases left between them. CDR3 sequence (DNA): TGTGCCAGCAGCGTCACAGGGATCCACGAGCAGTACTTC. Translated: CASSVTGIHEQYF.

The chain recombines TRBV19 with TRBJ2-5; 11 bases map to TRBD1. The end of the DNA is better explained by TRBJ2-7, so the J call may be wrong. This CDR3 is 14 amino acids long. Germline V gene data show CDR1 as LNHDA and CDR2 as SQIVND (reference sequence). This chain's CDR3 is CASSLGQGAYEQYF. In nucleotides, the CDR3 is TGTGCCAGTAGTTTGGGACAGGGGGCCTACGAGCAGTACTTC.

The chain carries TRBV11-2 and TRBJ2-7; possible D gene TRBD1, 6 bases. CDR1 and CDR2 (germline): SGHAT, FQNNGV. Between the trimmed V and J ends, which lost 5 bases and 1 base, there was a span of 12 bases. CDR3 size: 14 residues. The CDR3 reads CASSPFQGSYEQYF. CDR3 coding DNA: TGTGCCAGCAGCCCCTTTCAGGGGTCCTACGAGCAGTACTTC.

V gene TRBV6-5 combines with J gene TRBJ2-2; unclear D gene. This CDR3 contains 14 residues. V was pared by 2 bases and J by 4 bases, with 8 bases between. CDR1 and CDR2 from the germline V gene are MNHEY and SVGAGI. The CDR3 coding sequence is TGTGCCAGCAGTTACGCGAAACGCACCGGGGAGCTGTTTTTT. The encoded protein is CASSYAKRTGELFF.

This sequence joins TRBV7-6 and TRBJ1-5; no firm D call. V was pared by 5 bases and J by 6 bases, with 11 bases between. This CDR3 comprises 13 residues. Germline values: CDR1 SGHVS, CDR2 FNYEAQ. The DNA of the CDR3 is TGTGCCAGCAGCCACGAGTCGAGTCAGCCCCAGCATTTT. This sequence encodes CASSHESSQPQHF.

The chain has TRBV28 and TRBJ1-4; 9 nucleotides match TRBD1. The germline V gene encodes CDR1 MDHEN and CDR2 SYDVKM. Trimming cost V 8 bases and J 17 bases; bases outside gene matches: 15. CDR3 length: 13 residues. The CDR3 coding sequence is TGTGCCAGCGGAAACAGGGGGCAAGTAGAAAGTTTTTTT. Translating it yields CASGNRGQVESFF.

The chain links TRBV11-3 to TRBJ2-4; tentatively, D is TRBD1 (5 bases). CDR3 length: 14 residues. Germline lookup yields CDR1 SGHNT and CDR2 YENEEA. V lost 4 bases, J lost 6 bases, and 13 bases lay in between. CDR3 residues: CASSSAGKRNIQYF. CDR3 DNA sequence: TGTGCCAGCAGCTCGGCAGGGAAGCGAAACATTCAGTACTTC.

This chain connects TRBV5-4 to TRBJ2-7, with TRBD1 as a possible D gene (5 bases). V lost 0 bases and J 5 bases, leaving 6 bases between the germline ends. CDR1 and CDR2 (germline): SGHNT, YYREEE (reference sequence). The CDR3 has 12 amino acids. The CDR3 is CASSLAGNEQYF. CDR3 bases: TGTGCCAGCAGCTTGGCAGGGAACGAGCAGTACTTC.

The gene calls are TRBV5-1 and TRBJ2-7; 7 nucleotides line up with TRBD1. Germline V gives CDR1 SGHRS, CDR2 YFSETQ. Unmatched junction bases numbered 5, after V lost 0 bases and J lost 2 bases. The CDR3 has 15 residues. The CDR3 loop reads CASSLVGTAPYEQYF. The CDR3 DNA is TGCGCCAGCAGCTTGGTCGGGACAGCCCCCTACGAGCAGTACTTC.

J is TRBJ2-7 and V is TRBV2, with TRBD2 identical over 14 bases. In germline, CDR1 is SNHLY, CDR2 FYNNEI. V shed 2 bases and J 6 bases; nucleotides not matched to a gene: 9. This CDR3 is built from 17 residues. The CDR3 loop is CASSEFRLAGGPSEQYF. CDR3 bases: TGTGCCAGCAGTGAATTTCGACTAGCGGGGGGGCCTTCCGAGCAGTACTTC.

This chain links TRBV4-1 with TRBJ2-1; D is undetermined. This CDR3 has 14 amino acids. V was trimmed by 4 bases and J by 0 bases, leaving 7 bases between them. The germline V gene has CDR1 MGHRA and CDR2 YSYEKL. This CDR3 reads CASSPPVSYNEQFF. CDR3 DNA sequence: TGCGCCAGCAGCCCCCCGGTCTCCTACAATGAGCAGTTCTTC.

V usage is TRBV13 and J usage is TRBJ1-2, with D possibly being TRBD1 (5 bases). CDR3 length: 16 residues. Germline-derived CDR1 and CDR2 are PRHDT and FYEKMQ (reference sequence). V lost 0 bases, J lost 4 bases, and 15 bases lay in between. The CDR3 nucleotides are TGTGCCAGCAGCTTAGGCAGGGCAGACGTTTTCTATGGCTACACCTTC. Protein: CASSLGRADVFYGYTF.

This clone has more than one count but fewer than ten. This chain connects TRBV28 to TRBJ2-7; D might be TRBD2 (5 bases). This CDR3 has 12 amino acids. V was clipped by 6 bases and J by 2 bases, with 8 bases between them. Germline V gives CDR1 MDHEN, CDR2 SYDVKM. The CDR3 DNA reads TGTGCCAGCAGCCGGGGTACCTACGAGCAGTACTTC. This gives the protein CASSRGTYEQYF.

The J gene is TRBJ1-4, the V gene TRBV19; D is ambiguous. Trimming took 5 bases from V and 4 from J, leaving 11 bases between them. The CDR3 is 14 residues long. Germline values: CDR1 LNHDA, CDR2 SQIVND (reference sequence). This CDR3 is CASSPPYINEKLFF. As DNA, the CDR3 is TGTGCCAGTAGTCCGCCCTATATTAATGAAAAACTGTTTTTT.

The CDR3 DNA sequence: TGTGCCAGCAGCCTCTACTGGGAGAGAAACTATGGCTACACCTTC. Its translation is CASSLYWERNYGYTF. The rearrangement joins TRBV5-6 to TRBJ1-2; D unresolved. The V and J ends lost 4 bases and 2 bases respectively, with 15 bases between them. The CDR3 is 15 amino acids. Germline lookup yields CDR1 SGHDT and CDR2 YYEEEE.

This clone has only a few counts. CDR3 sequence (DNA): TGTGCCAGCAGCTTAGCCTCTAGGAAAACGCAGTATTTT. Translation gives CASSLASRKTQYF. The J gene is TRBJ2-3, the V gene TRBV7-2; no clear D. The CDR3 has 13 residues. The germline CDR1 and CDR2 sequences are SGHTA and FQGNSA. Trimming pared 0 bases from V and 9 bases from J, leaving 10 bases between.

This rearrangement joins TRBV27 to TRBJ2-2; 7 nucleotides align to TRBD2. Trimming at V came to 3 bases and at J to 2 bases, leaving 3 bases not matched to a gene. CDR3 size: 15 residues. From germline, CDR1 is MNHEY and CDR2 SMNVEV (reference sequence). The CDR3 is CASSLAGVNTGELFF. For the CDR3, the DNA is TGTGCCAGCAGTTTGGCGGGAGTTAACACCGGGGAGCTGTTTTTT.

The V gene is TRBV7-8, the J gene TRBJ2-5; the D gene is possibly TRBD1 (7 bases). V lost 0 bases, J lost 2 bases, and 16 bases lay in between. Germline V gene sequence: CDR1 SGHVS, CDR2 FQNEAQ. CDR3 size: 17 residues. The CDR3 protein is CASSLAAAGGLQETQYF. The DNA for the CDR3 is TGTGCCAGCAGCTTAGCGGCGGCAGGGGGGTTGCAAGAGACCCAGTACTTC.

The chain joins TRBV27 to TRBJ2-7; 7 bases agree with TRBD1. J was trimmed by 2 bases and V by 3 bases; bases with no gene match: 4. Germline loops: CDR1 MNHEY, CDR2 SMNVEV (reference sequence). There are 14 residues in the CDR3. DNA of the CDR3: TGTGCCAGCAGTTTTAGAGGGGGCACCTACGAGCAGTACTTC. Protein product: CASSFRGGTYEQYF.

The gene calls are TRBV4-1 and TRBJ2-3, with 8 positions matching TRBD1. The CDR3 is 16 amino acids. V was pared by 0 bases and J by 5 bases, with 7 bases of the junction left unmatched. Germline-derived CDR1 and CDR2 are MGHRA and YSYEKL. DNA of the CDR3: TGCGCCAGCAGCCAAGAGACCAGGGGGCGCGGAGATACGCAGTATTTT. Translating it yields CASSQETRGRGDTQYF.

The rearrangement joins TRBV30 to TRBJ2-5; 7 bases align to TRBD2. The CDR3 is 12 amino acids. V shed 5 bases and J 1 base; nucleotides not matched to a gene: 1. The germline V gene has CDR1 GTSNPN and CDR2 SVGIG (reference sequence). The DNA for the CDR3 is TGTGCCTGGGGGAGGGGCCAAGAGACCCAGTACTTC. This encodes CAWGRGQETQYF.

The chain combines TRBV6-4 with TRBJ2-1, with 9 bases aligning to TRBD2. The junction had 5 bases not matched to a gene; V was cut back by 4 bases and J by 4 bases. CDR3 length equals 15 residues. Germline V lookup: CDR1 MRHNA, CDR2 SNTAGT. This CDR3 is CASSVVAGEYNEQFF. The CDR3 coding sequence is TGTGCCAGCAGTGTGGTAGCGGGAGAATACAATGAGCAGTTCTTC.

The rearrangement joins TRBV30 to TRBJ1-2; TRBD1 is a possible D gene (5 bases). Trimming stripped 6 bases from V and 4 bases from J, with 18 bases between. This CDR3 comprises 14 residues. CDR1 is GTSNPN, CDR2 SVGIG, per germline (reference sequence). CDR3 sequence (DNA): TGTGCCTGCCAGGGAGGAGAGATAGGCTATGGCTACACCTTC. It yields the protein CACQGGEIGYGYTF.